A single T cell receptor (beta chain) is shown here with its context. Sample treatment: 19 received Ad26.COV2.S at low or high dose, single or two shots; five or six received placebo; per-sample allocation not given. Specimens were obtained on day 63 following the first vaccine or placebo injection. Vaccination used an Ad26 vector expressing Wuhan-strain SARS-CoV-2 spike. The CDR3 is made up of 15 amino acids. Germline CDR1 MNHEY, CDR2 SMNVEV (reference sequence). J lost 4 bases, V lost 6 bases, and 6 bases had no gene match. The data were obtained in a study of Ad26.COV2.S vaccination and SARS-CoV-2 variants. Libraries were prepared by immunoSEQ multiplex PCR; TCRdb keeps only in-frame clonotypes and omits some of them. In the table there are roughly 240,000 clones, more than 75% of which are singletons.

The V and J genes are TRBV27 and TRBJ2-1; TRBD2 matches at 10 bases. The sequence came from a person between 18 and 65 years old who received the Ad26.COV2.S COVID-19 vaccine or a placebo. Sequenced material: peripheral blood, taken in a trial of Ad26.COV2.S vaccine versus placebo. In DNA form, the CDR3 reads TGTGCCAGCAGAGGTGGGACTAGCGTTTACAATGAGCAGTTCTTC. This translates into CASRGGTSVYNEQFF.